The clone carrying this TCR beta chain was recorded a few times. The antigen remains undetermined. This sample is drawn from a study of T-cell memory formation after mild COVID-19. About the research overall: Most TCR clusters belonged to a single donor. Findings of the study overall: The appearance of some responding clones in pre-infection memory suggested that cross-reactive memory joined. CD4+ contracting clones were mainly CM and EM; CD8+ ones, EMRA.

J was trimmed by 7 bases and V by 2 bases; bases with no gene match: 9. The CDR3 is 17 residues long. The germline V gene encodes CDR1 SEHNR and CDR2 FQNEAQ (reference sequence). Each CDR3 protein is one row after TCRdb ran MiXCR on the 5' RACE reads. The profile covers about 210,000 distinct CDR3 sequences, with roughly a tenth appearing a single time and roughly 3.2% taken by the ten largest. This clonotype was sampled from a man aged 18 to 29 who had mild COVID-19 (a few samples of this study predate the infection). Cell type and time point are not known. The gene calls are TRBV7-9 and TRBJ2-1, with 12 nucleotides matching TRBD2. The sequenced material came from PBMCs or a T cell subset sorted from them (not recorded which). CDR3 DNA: TGTGCCAGCAGCTTACCCCCGAGGCTAGCGGGGGGGAATGAGCAGTTCTTC. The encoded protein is CASSLPPRLAGGNEQFF.